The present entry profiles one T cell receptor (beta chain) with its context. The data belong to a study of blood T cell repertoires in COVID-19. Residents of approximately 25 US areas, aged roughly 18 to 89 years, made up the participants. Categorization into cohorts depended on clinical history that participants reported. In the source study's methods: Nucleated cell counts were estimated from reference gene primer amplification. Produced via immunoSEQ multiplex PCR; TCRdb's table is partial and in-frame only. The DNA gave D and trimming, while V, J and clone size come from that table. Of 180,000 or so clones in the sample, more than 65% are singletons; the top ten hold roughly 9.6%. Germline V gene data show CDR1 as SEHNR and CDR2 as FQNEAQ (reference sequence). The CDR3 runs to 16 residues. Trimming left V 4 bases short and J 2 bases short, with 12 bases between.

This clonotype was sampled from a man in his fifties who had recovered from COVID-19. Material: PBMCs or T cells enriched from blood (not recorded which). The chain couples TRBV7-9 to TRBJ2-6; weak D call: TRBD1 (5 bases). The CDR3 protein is CASSSDSAPGANVLTF. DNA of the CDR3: TGTGCCAGCAGCTCAGACAGTGCCCCTGGGGCCAACGTCCTGACTTTC.